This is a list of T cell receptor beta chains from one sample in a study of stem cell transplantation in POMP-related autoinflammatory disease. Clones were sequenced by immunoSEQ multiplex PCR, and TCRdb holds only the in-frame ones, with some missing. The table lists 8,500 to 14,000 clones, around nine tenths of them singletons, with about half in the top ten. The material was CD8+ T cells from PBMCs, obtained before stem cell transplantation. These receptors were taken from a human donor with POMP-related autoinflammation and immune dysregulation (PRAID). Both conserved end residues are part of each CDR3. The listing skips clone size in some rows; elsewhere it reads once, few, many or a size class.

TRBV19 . CASSTGTGGSYEQYF
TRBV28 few CASSEVAPREWGEQYF
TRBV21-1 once CASSKVLSSYNEQFF
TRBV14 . CASSLRGAPYEQYF
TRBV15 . CATSRDGASQETQYF
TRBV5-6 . CASSLAPTGFNSPLHF
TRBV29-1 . CSVDLEGTDTQYF
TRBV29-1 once CSVEGLAGQTDTQYF
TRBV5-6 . CASSLAGTYEQYF
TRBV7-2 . CASSSRGRREAFF
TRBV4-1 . CASSQAFPSSYEQYF
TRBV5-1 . CASREGNEQYF
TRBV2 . CASRNRARQPQHF
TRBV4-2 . CASRGTGSHEQFF
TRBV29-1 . CSVVGGGANYGYTF
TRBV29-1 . CSVEGAVTDNEQFF
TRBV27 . CASSLAGGEQFF
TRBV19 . CASSIGTGYTDTQYF
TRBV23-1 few CASSQSLLSGNTIYF
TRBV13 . CASSLGGGYTF
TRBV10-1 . CASSDGQETQYF
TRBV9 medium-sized CASSVDVGRGNEQFF
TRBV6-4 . CASSEGPRNGYTF
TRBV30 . CAWSDDSGSNQPQHF
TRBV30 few CAWSPGTTEAFF
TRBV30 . CAWMGTGGFLGEAFF
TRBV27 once CASSFRDYRPDTQYF
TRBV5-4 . CASSPSAGEAYNEQFF
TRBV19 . CASSIEDRGSYEQYF
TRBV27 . CASSSLAGYYEQYF
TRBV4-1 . CASSQDKTHEQYF
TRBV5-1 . CASKAGGPGNEQFF
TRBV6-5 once CASTPQGAHYGYTF
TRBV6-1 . CASRDRDSSYEQYF
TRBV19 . CASTPASGSSYEQYF
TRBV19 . CASSAGPYYGYTF
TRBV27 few CASSLGAGQPQHF